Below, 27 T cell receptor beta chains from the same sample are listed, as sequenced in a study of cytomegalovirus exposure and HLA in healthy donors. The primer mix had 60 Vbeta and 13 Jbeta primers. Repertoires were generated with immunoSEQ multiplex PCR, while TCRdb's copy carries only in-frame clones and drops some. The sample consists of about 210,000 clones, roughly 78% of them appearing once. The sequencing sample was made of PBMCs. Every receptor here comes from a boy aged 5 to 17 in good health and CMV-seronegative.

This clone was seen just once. Here the CDR3 DNA reads TGTGCCAGCAGCTTAGACGGGACACCCAAGAACACTGAAGCTTTCTTT. It is translated as CASSLDGTPKNTEAFF. This chain connects TRBV11-2 to TRBJ1-1; D is perhaps TRBD1 (6 bases). The ends were cut back, 0 bases at V and 1 base at J, with 12 bases in the middle. In germline, CDR1 is SGHAT, CDR2 FQNNGV. The CDR3 has 16 residues. The whole variable domain, filled in from reference TRBV11-2 and TRBJ1-1, reads EAGVAQSPRYKIIEKRQSVAFWCNPISGHATLYWYQQILGQGPKLLIQFQNNGVVDDSQLPKDRFSAERLKGVDSTLKIQPAKLEDSAVYLCASSLDGTPKNTEAFFGQGTRLTVV.

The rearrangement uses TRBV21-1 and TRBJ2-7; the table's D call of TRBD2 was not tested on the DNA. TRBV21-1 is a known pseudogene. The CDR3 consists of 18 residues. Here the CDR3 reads CASSKEASGRARRYEQYF. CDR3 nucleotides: TGTGCCAGCAGCAAAGAGGCTAGCGGGAGGGCCCGTCGGTACGAGCAGTACTTC.

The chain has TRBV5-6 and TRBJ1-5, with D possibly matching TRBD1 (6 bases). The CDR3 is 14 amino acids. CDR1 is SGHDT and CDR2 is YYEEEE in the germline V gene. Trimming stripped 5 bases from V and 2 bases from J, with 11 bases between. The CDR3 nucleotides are TGTGCCAGCAGTTATCGGACAGGCAATCAGCCCCAGCATTTT. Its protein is CASSYRTGNQPQHF. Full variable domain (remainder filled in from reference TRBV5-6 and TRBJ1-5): DAGVTQSPTHLIKTRGQQVTLRCSPKSGHDTVSWYQQALGQGPQFIFQYYEEEERQRGNFPDRFSGHQFPNYSSELNVNALLLGDSALYLCASSYRTGNQPQHFGDGTRLSIL.

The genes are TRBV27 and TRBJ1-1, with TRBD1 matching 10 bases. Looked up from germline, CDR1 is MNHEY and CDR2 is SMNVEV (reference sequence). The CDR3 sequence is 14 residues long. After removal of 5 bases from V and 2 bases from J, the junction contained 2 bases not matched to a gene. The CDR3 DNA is TGTGCCAGCAGTCAGACAGGGGGCAACACTGAAGCTTTCTTT. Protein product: CASSQTGGNTEAFF.

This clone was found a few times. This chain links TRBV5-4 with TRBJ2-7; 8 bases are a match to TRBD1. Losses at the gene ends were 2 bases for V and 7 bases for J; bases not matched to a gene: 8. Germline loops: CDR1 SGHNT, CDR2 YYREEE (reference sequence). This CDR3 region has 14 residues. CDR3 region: CASSFQQGAREQYF. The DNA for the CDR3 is TGTGCCAGCAGCTTTCAGCAGGGGGCGCGGGAGCAGTACTTC.

The CDR3, as DNA: TGTGCCAGCAGCCAGCCGGGACAGGGGAGTAATTCACCCCTCCACTTT. Its protein product is CASSQPGQGSNSPLHF. The chain joins TRBV7-2 to TRBJ1-6, with 10 bases that match TRBD1. Germline CDR1 is SGHTA and CDR2 is FQGNSA. Trimming cost V 5 bases and J 6 bases; bases outside gene matches: 7. CDR3 size: 16 residues.

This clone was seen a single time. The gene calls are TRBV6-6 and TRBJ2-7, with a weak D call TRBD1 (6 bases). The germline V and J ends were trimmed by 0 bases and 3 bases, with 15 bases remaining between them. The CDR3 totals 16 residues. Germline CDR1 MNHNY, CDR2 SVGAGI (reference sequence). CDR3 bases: TGTGCCAGCAGTTACTCGATGGAACAGGGATTCTACGAGCAGTACTTC. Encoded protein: CASSYSMEQGFYEQYF.

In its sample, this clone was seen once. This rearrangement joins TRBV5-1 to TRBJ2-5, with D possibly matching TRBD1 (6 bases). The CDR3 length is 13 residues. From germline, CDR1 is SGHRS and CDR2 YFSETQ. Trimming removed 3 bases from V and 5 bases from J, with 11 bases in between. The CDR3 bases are TGCGCCAGCAGCTCGGGACAAAGGGAGACCCAGTACTTC. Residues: CASSSGQRETQYF. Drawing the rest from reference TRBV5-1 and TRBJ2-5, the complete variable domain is KAGVTQTPRYLIKTRGQQVTLSCSPISGHRSVSWYQQTPGQGLQFLFEYFSETQRNKGNFPGRFSGRQFSNSRSEMNVSTLELGDSALYLCASSSGQRETQYFGPGTRLLVL.

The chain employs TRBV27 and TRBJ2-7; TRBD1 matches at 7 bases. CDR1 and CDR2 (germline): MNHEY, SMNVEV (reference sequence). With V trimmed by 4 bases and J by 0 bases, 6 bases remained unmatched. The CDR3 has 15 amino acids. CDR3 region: CASSYTGAPSYEQYF. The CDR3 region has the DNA TGTGCCAGCAGTTACACAGGGGCCCCCTCCTACGAGCAGTACTTC.

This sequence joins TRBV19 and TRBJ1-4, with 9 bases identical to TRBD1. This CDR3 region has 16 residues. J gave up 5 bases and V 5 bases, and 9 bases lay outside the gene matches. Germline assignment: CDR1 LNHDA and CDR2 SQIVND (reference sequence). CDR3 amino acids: CASSGIEGQGNEKLFF. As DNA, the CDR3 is TGTGCCAGTAGTGGAATAGAGGGACAGGGAAATGAAAAACTGTTTTTT.

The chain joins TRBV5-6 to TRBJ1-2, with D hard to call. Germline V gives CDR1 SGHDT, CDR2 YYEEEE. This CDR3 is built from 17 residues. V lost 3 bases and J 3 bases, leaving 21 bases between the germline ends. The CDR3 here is CASSSPAGRATDYGYTF. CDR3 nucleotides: TGTGCCAGCAGCTCCCCGGCCGGGAGGGCCACTGACTATGGCTACACCTTC.

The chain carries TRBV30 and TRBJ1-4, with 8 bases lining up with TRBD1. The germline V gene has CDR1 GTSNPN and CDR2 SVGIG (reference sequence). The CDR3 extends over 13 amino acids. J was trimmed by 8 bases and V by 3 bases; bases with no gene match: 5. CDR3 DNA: TGTGCCTGGAGGGGCAGGGGGCGAGAAAAACTGTTTTTT. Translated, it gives CAWRGRGREKLFF.

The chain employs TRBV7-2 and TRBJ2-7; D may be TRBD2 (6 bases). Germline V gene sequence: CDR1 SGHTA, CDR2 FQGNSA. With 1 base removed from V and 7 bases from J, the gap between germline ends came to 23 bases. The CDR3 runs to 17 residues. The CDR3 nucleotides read TGTGCCAGCAGCTTAGATTGGGGTAGGACACCTGGGAGGGAGCAGTACTTC. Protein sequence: CASSLDWGRTPGREQYF.

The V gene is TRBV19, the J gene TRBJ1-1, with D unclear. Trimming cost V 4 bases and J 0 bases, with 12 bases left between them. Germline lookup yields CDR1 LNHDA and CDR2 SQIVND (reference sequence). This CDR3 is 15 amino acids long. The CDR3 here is CASSKAVGVNTEAFF. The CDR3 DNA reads TGTGCCAGTAGTAAGGCGGTCGGGGTGAACACTGAAGCTTTCTTT.

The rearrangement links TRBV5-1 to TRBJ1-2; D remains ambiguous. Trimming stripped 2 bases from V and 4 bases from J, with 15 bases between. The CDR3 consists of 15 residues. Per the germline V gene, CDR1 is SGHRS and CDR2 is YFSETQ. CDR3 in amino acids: CASSFRSRAIYGYTF. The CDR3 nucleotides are TGCGCCAGCAGCTTCCGGAGCAGAGCTATCTATGGCTACACCTTC.

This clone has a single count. CDR3 coding DNA: TGTGCCAGCAGCTTAGAAGGAGGACAGGCGGCTTTCTTT. The encoded protein is CASSLEGGQAAFF. The rearrangement uses TRBV11-3 and TRBJ1-1; 7 bases align to TRBD1. Germline loops: CDR1 SGHNT, CDR2 YENEEA. This CDR3 comprises 13 residues. V lost 0 bases to trimming and J lost 11 bases; unmatched junction nucleotides: 6.

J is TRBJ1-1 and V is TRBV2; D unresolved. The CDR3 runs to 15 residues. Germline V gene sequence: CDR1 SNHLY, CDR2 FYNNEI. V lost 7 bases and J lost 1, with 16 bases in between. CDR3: CASTTFGSENTEAFF. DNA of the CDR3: TGTGCCAGCACCACCTTTGGCAGTGAGAACACTGAAGCTTTCTTT.

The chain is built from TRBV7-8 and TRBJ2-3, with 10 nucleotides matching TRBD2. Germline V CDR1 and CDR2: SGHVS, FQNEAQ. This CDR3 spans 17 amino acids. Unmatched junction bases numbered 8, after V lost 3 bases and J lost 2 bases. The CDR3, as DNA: TGTGCCAGCAGCTTTCGCCCAGCGGGGGGGCTCACAGATACGCAGTATTTT. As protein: CASSFRPAGGLTDTQYF.

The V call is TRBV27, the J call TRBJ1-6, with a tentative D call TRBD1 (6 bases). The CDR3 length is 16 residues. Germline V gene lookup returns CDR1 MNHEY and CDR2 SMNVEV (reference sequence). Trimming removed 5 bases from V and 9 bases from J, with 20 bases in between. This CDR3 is CASSPDPGTFTSPLHF. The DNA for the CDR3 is TGTGCCAGCAGTCCAGACCCCGGGACATTCACTTCACCCCTCCACTTT.

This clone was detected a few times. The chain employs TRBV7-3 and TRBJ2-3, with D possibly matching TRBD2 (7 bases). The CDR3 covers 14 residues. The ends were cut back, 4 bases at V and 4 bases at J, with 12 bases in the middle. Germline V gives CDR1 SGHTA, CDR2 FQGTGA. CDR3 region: CASSSGGSADTQYF. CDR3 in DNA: TGTGCCAGCAGCTCGGGGGGCAGCGCAGATACGCAGTATTTT. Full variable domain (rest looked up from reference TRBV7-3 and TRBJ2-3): GAGVSQTPSNKVTEKGKYVELRCDPISGHTALYWYRQSLGQGPEFLIYFQGTGAADDSGLPNDRFFAVRPEGSVSTLKIQRTERGDSAVYLCASSSGGSADTQYFGPGTRLTVL.

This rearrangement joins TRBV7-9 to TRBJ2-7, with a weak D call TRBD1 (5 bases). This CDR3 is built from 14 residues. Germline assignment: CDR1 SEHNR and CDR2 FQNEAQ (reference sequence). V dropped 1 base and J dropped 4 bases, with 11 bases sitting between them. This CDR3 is CASSLVGAGYEQYF. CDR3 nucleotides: TGTGCCAGCAGCTTAGTTGGTGCAGGGTACGAGCAGTACTTC.

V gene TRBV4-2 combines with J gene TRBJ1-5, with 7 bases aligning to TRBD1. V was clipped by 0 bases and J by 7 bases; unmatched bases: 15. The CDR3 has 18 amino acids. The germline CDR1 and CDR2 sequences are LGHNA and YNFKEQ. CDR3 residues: CASSQEGLGQAGHQPQHF. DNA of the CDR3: TGTGCCAGCAGCCAAGAGGGGTTAGGACAGGCTGGCCACCAGCCCCAGCATTTT.

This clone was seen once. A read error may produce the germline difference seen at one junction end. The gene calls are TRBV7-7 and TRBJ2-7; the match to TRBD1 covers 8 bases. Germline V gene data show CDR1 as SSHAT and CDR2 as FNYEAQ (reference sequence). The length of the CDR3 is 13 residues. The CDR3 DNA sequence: TGTGCTAGCAGCTTAGCAGGGGGCGGCGAGCAGTACTTC. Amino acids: CASSLAGGGEQYF. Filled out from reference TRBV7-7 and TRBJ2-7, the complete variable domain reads GAGVSQSPRYKVTKRGQDVTLRCDPISSHATLYWYQQALGQGPEFLTYFNYEAQPDKSGLPSDRFSAERPEGSISTLTIQRTEQRDSAMYRCASSLAGGGEQYFGPGTRLTVT.

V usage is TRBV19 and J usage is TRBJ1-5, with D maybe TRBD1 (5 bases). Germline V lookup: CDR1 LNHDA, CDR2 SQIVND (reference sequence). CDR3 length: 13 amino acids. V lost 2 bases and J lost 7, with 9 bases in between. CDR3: CASSIRGWQPQHF. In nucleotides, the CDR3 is TGTGCCAGTAGTATAAGGGGTTGGCAGCCCCAGCATTTT.

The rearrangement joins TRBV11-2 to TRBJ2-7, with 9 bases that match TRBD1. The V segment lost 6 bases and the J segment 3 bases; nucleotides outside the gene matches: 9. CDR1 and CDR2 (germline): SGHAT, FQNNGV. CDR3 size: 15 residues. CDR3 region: CASSSTQTGGYEQYF. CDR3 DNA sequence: TGTGCCAGCAGTTCCACCCAGACAGGGGGCTACGAGCAGTACTTC.

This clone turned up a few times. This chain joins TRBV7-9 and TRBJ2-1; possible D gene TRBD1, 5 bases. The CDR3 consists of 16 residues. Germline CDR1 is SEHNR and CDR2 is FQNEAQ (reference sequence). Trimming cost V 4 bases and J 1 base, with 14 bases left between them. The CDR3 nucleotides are TGTGCCAGCAGCTCCCAGGGTAGGGGTTCCTACAATGAGCAGTTCTTC. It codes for CASSSQGRGSYNEQFF.

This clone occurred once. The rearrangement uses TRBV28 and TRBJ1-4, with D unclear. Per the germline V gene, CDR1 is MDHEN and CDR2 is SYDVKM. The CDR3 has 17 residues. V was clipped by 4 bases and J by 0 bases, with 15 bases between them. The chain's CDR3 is CASSYIIWEATNEKLFF. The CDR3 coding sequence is TGTGCCAGCAGTTATATAATATGGGAGGCAACTAATGAAAAACTGTTTTTT.